This TCR beta chain was profiled in a study of monozygotic twins with inflammatory bowel disease. Findings of the study overall: IBD patients displayed reduced TCRbeta diversity (inverse Simpson) when set against healthy co-twins.

The CDR3 runs to 14 residues. CDR1 is SGDLS and CDR2 is YYNGEE in the germline V gene. With respect to this clonotype: Its specificity is not known.

TCRdb re-called the 5' RACE reads; every CDR3 protein appears as one record, without DNA. The data include more than 85,000 distinct CDR3 sequences; the top ten clones carry around 12%. V gene TRBV9 combines with J gene TRBJ2-5; the D call of TRBD1 rests on TCRdb alone, since no DNA is present to check it. This clonotype originated in a human donor with ulcerative colitis or Crohn's disease, or a healthy co-twin of an affected twin (not recorded which). Source material: blood. This CDR3 is CASSRDREAETQYF.